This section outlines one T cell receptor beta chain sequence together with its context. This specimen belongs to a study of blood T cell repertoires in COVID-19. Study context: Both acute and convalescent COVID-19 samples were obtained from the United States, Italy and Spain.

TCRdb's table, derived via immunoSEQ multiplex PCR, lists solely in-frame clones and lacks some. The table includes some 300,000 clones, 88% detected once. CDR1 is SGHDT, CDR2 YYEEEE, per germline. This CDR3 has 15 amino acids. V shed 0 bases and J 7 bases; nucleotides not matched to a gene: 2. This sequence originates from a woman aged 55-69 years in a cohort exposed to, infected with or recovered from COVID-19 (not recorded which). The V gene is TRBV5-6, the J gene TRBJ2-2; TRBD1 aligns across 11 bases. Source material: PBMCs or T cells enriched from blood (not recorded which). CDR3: CASSLGTGGVGELFF. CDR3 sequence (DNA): TGTGCCAGCAGCTTGGGGACAGGGGGCGTCGGGGAGCTGTTTTTT.